The present entry profiles one TCR beta chain with its context. Antigen: not known. This record belongs to a study of graft-versus-host responses after intestinal transplantation. Study context: Recipients had multivisceral, liver-intestinal, or isolated intestinal transplants.

The CDR3 extends over 15 amino acids. CDR1 and CDR2 from the germline V gene are GTSNPN and SVGIG (reference sequence). The J segment lost 7 bases and the V segment lost 3 bases, leaving 12 bases of the junction unmatched. Generated by immunoSEQ multiplex PCR, the TCRdb table keeps only in-frame clones and is missing some. Of 100,000 or so clones listed, about 94% are singletons. Regarding the study as a whole: Recipient marrow showed GvH clones, some seen first in ileum or blood.

V gene TRBV30 combines with J gene TRBJ2-3; 8 positions agree with TRBD2. This TCR came from a human donor who received an intestinal transplant. The input for sequencing was unstimulated CD4+ T cells sorted from spleen or lymph node cells, taken before intestinal transplant. The CDR3 loop is CAWRKTGGPVNTQYF. The DNA of the CDR3 is TGTGCCTGGAGGAAAACGGGGGGGCCGGTAAATACGCAGTATTTT.